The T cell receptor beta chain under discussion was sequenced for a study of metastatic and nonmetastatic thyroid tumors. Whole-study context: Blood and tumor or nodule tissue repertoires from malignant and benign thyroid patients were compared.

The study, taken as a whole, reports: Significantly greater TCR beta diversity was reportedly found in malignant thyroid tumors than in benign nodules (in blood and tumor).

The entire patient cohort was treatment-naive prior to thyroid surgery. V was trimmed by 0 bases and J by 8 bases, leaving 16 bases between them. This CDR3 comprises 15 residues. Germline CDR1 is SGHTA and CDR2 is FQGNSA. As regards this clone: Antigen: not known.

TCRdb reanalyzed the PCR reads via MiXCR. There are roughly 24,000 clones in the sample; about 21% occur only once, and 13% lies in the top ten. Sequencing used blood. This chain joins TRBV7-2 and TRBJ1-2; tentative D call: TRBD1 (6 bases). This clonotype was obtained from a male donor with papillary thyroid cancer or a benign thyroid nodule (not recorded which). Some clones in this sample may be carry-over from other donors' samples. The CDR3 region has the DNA TGTGCCAGCAGCTTAGCGTCGGGGGGGCGCCGAGGCTACACCTTC. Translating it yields CASSLASGGRRGYTF.